These 29 T cell receptor beta chains were all obtained from the same sample, sequenced in a study of T cells after somatic rescue of genetic block. Data came from immunoSEQ multiplex PCR; TCRdb stores just in-frame clones and leaves some out. The sample includes more than 10,000 clones, 65% to 85% seen only once; the top ten take just under 20%. Sequenced sample: peripheral blood mononuclear cells (PBMCs). Receptor source: a boy aged 10-17 years.

This rearrangement joins TRBV11-2 to TRBJ2-5, with 9 nucleotides matching TRBD2. The CDR3 covers 14 residues. Germline CDR1 SGHAT, CDR2 FQNNGV. The V and J ends lost 8 bases and 0 bases, in that order; junction bases with no gene match: 4. DNA of the CDR3: TGTGCCAGCGGACTAGCGACATACCAAGAGACCCAGTACTTC. Amino acid sequence: CASGLATYQETQYF. Variable domain in full (rest from reference TRBV11-2 and TRBJ2-5): EAGVAQSPRYKIIEKRQSVAFWCNPISGHATLYWYQQILGQGPKLLIQFQNNGVVDDSQLPKDRFSAERLKGVDSTLKIQPAKLEDSAVYLCASGLATYQETQYFGPGTRLLVL.

V and J are TRBV5-1 and TRBJ2-1, with TRBD2 as a possible D gene (5 bases). V was clipped by 0 bases and J by 7 bases, with 11 bases between them. CDR1 and CDR2 from the germline V gene are SGHRS and YFSETQ. The CDR3 length is 14 residues. The DNA for the CDR3 is TGCGCCAGCAGCTTGGAGGTTCGGGGAAATGAGCAGTTCTTC. Its translation is CASSLEVRGNEQFF.

V gene TRBV6-6 combines with J gene TRBJ1-1; D gene uncertain. Germline V CDR1 and CDR2: MNHNY, SVGAGI (reference sequence). The CDR3 is 13 residues long. V lost 2 bases and J lost 7, with 11 bases in between. CDR3 sequence reads: CASSYRRRDEAFF. The CDR3 DNA is TGTGCCAGCAGTTACCGAAGACGGGATGAAGCTTTCTTT.

The chain combines TRBV20-1 with TRBJ2-3; D uncertain. Germline V gene sequence: CDR1 DFQATT, CDR2 SNEGSKA (reference sequence). V lost 3 bases and J lost 4, with 5 bases in between. The CDR3 consists of 11 residues. CDR3 nucleotides: TGCAGTGCTAGGAGAGCAGATACGCAGTATTTT. It codes for CSARRADTQYF.

This clone is medium-sized (0.01 to 0.1%) by share. The gene calls are TRBV9 and TRBJ2-3; TRBD1 aligns across 8 bases. This CDR3 has 17 residues. The V segment lost 3 bases and the J segment 1 base; nucleotides outside the gene matches: 10. From germline, CDR1 is SGDLS and CDR2 YYNGEE. CDR3 protein: CASSAPPGGRGTDTQYF. The CDR3 nucleotides are TGTGCCAGCAGCGCCCCCCCAGGGGGCAGGGGCACAGATACGCAGTATTTT.

The genes are TRBV6-4 and TRBJ1-5, with 7 bases that match TRBD1. CDR1 and CDR2 from the germline V gene are MRHNA and SNTAGT. This CDR3 has 11 residues. Germline trimming cut 10 bases from V and 7 bases from J; bases unmatched to any gene: 4. This chain's CDR3 is CAIQGGQPQHF. The CDR3 DNA reads TGTGCCATCCAGGGGGGGCAGCCCCAGCATTTT.

This clone has a handful of counts. This chain uses TRBV7-9 with TRBJ2-1; D perhaps matches TRBD2 (6 bases). Per the germline V gene, CDR1 is SEHNR and CDR2 is FQNEAQ (reference sequence). Trimming removed 3 bases from V and 3 bases from J, with 12 bases in between. This CDR3 comprises 15 residues. The DNA for the CDR3 is TGTGCCAGCAGCTTGGGAGGCACCCTCTACAATGAGCAGTTCTTC. It is translated as CASSLGGTLYNEQFF.

Only one count was recorded for this clone. The CDR3 region is CASSIIRGGAGTDTQYF. DNA of the CDR3: TGTGCCAGTAGTATTATTCGAGGGGGCGCAGGGACAGATACGCAGTATTTT. The gene calls are TRBV19 and TRBJ2-3; 7 bases are shared with TRBD1. From germline, CDR1 is LNHDA and CDR2 SQIVND (reference sequence). The CDR3 is made up of 17 amino acids. V was clipped by 3 bases and J by 3 bases; unmatched bases: 12.

The V call is TRBV18, the J call TRBJ2-5, with unresolved D. The CDR3 covers 13 residues. Germline V gene lookup returns CDR1 KGHSH and CDR2 LQKENI. V was cut by 0 bases and J by 5 bases, with 7 bases left in between. CDR3 loop: CASSPPSVETQYF. In DNA form, the CDR3 reads TGTGCCAGCTCACCACCGAGCGTGGAGACCCAGTACTTC. Together with reference TRBV18 and TRBJ2-5, the CDR3 gives the full variable domain: NAGVMQNPRHLVRRRGQEARLRCSPMKGHSHVYWYRQLPEEGLKFMVYLQKENIIDESGMPKERFSAEFPKEGPSILRIQQVVRGDSAAYFCASSPPSVETQYFGPGTRLLVL.

The chain carries TRBV10-3 and TRBJ2-7; 9 nucleotides align to TRBD1. This CDR3 spans 18 amino acids. J lost 3 bases, V lost 3 bases, and 15 bases had no gene match. Per germline, CDR1 ENHRY and CDR2 SYGVKD. CDR3 nucleotides: TGTGCCATCAGTGAACATGTGTCGACAGGGGGTACGGGCTACGAGCAGTACTTC. Amino acids: CAISEHVSTGGTGYEQYF.

The V and J genes are TRBV30 and TRBJ1-2; no clear D gene. The CDR3 covers 12 residues. V was pared by 3 bases and J by 8 bases, with 13 bases between. Germline values: CDR1 GTSNPN, CDR2 SVGIG (reference sequence). The CDR3 nucleotides read TGTGCCTGGAGCCCTCTCAGGCGGGGCTACACCTTC. Its protein product is CAWSPLRRGYTF.

In its sample, this clone was seen once. The chain couples TRBV14 to TRBJ2-3; no clear D gene. The CDR3 spans 16 residues. The germline CDR1 and CDR2 sequences are SGHDN and FVKESK. Trimming pared 0 bases from V and 5 bases from J, leaving 15 bases between. CDR3 protein: CASSQEWGRDEDTQYF. CDR3 bases: TGTGCCAGCAGCCAAGAATGGGGAAGGGATGAAGATACGCAGTATTTT.

This sequence joins TRBV21-1 and TRBJ2-1; the table assigns TRBD1, which was not confirmed against the DNA. TRBV21-1 is given as a pseudogene. This CDR3 comprises 14 residues. The CDR3 DNA reads TGTGCCAGCAGCAAAGGCGGGACAGACAATGAGCAGTTCTTC. Translating gives CASSKGGTDNEQFF.

This clone showed up just a few times. The chain uses TRBV6-6 and TRBJ2-7, with D perhaps being TRBD1 or TRBD2 (5 bases each). CDR1 and CDR2 from the germline V gene are MNHNY and SVGAGI (reference sequence). CDR3 length: 14 amino acids. V was clipped by 5 bases and J by 0 bases, with 11 bases between them. The CDR3 protein is CASSIGTYSYEQYF. The CDR3, as DNA: TGTGCCAGCAGTATCGGGACGTACTCCTACGAGCAGTACTTC.

The chain carries TRBV18 and TRBJ1-1, with D tentatively TRBD1 (5 bases). The CDR3 has 11 residues. Germline CDR1 KGHSH, CDR2 LQKENI. The ends were cut back, 3 bases at V and 8 bases at J, with 7 bases in the middle. The CDR3 protein is CASSPKGEAFF. CDR3 nucleotide sequence: TGTGCCAGCTCACCTAAGGGGGAAGCTTTCTTT.

The chain employs TRBV29-1 and TRBJ2-5; D may be TRBD1 (6 bases). The closer fit of TRBJ2-7 to the DNA end suggests the J call may be wrong. Germline CDR1 reads SQVTM; CDR2 reads ANQGSEA. The CDR3 has 18 amino acids. Written as DNA, the CDR3 is TGCAGCGTTGGACCCCCTTATCCGGGCAGGGGACCCTCCTACGAGCAGTACTTC. Translating it yields CSVGPPYPGRGPSYEQYF.

The chain employs TRBV5-1 and TRBJ1-2; D is ambiguous. Per germline, CDR1 SGHRS and CDR2 YFSETQ. Trimming took 6 bases from V and 6 from J, leaving 15 bases between them. The CDR3 has 13 amino acids. CDR3 residues: CASKVFRSDGYTF. CDR3 sequence (DNA): TGCGCCAGCAAGGTTTTTCGTTCGGATGGCTACACCTTC. The full variable domain, with the rest looked up from reference TRBV5-1 and TRBJ1-2, is KAGVTQTPRYLIKTRGQQVTLSCSPISGHRSVSWYQQTPGQGLQFLFEYFSETQRNKGNFPGRFSGRQFSNSRSEMNVSTLELGDSALYLCASKVFRSDGYTFGSGTRLTVV.

The CDR3 sequence: CASSYQLVLTYNEQFF. The CDR3 nucleotides read TGCGCCAGCAGTTACCAACTAGTACTCACCTACAATGAGCAGTTCTTC. This chain joins TRBV5-1 and TRBJ2-1; perhaps TRBD2 as D (5 bases). Germline V gene data show CDR1 as SGHRS and CDR2 as YFSETQ. The CDR3 contains 16 residues. V lost 5 bases to trimming and J lost 2 bases, with 17 bases between them.

The V call is TRBV28, the J call TRBJ2-5; 7 bases align to TRBD2. This CDR3 comprises 15 residues. V was clipped by 8 bases and J by 5 bases; unmatched bases: 14. CDR1 is MDHEN and CDR2 is SYDVKM in the germline V gene. CDR3: CASFSPLAVRETQYF. In DNA, the CDR3 is TGTGCCAGCTTCTCTCCCCTAGCGGTCCGCGAGACCCAGTACTTC.

A few counts support this clone. J is TRBJ2-1 and V is TRBV5-1, with 8 bases aligning to TRBD1. Trimming cost V 3 bases and J 15 bases; bases outside gene matches: 8. This CDR3 spans 12 amino acids. The germline V gene has CDR1 SGHRS and CDR2 YFSETQ. This CDR3 is CASSSGQGVVFF. CDR3 bases: TGCGCCAGCAGCTCTGGACAGGGAGTGGTGTTCTTC.

The CDR3 loop is CASSLADTPAGYEQYF. The CDR3 DNA reads TGTGCCAGCAGCTTGGCGGATACTCCTGCAGGCTACGAGCAGTACTTC. This rearrangement joins TRBV5-4 to TRBJ2-7; D not resolved. The CDR3 has 16 residues. The V gene lost 0 bases and the J gene lost 3 bases, with 16 bases spanning the gap. Per the germline V gene, CDR1 is SGHNT and CDR2 is YYREEE (reference sequence).

The genes are TRBV7-9 and TRBJ2-1, with D perhaps matching TRBD1 (5 bases). CDR1 is SEHNR, CDR2 FQNEAQ, per germline (reference sequence). V was shortened by 4 bases and J by 8 bases, with 18 bases between the two germline ends. The CDR3 covers 15 residues. The CDR3 bases are TGTGCCAGCAGCTGGCACGAGAACCAGGGTCATGAGCAGTTCTTC. This sequence encodes CASSWHENQGHEQFF. The whole variable domain, remainder taken from reference TRBV7-9 and TRBJ2-1, is DTGVSQNPRHKITKRGQNVTFRCDPISEHNRLYWYRQTLGQGPEFLTYFQNEAQLEKSRLLSDRFSAERPKGSFSTLEIQRTEQGDSAMYLCASSWHENQGHEQFFGPGTRLTVL.

Here the CDR3 DNA reads TGTGCCAGCTCACCAGAGTATGGGGATCACACCACCGGGGAGCTGTTTTTT. Its translation: CASSPEYGDHTTGELFF. This chain joins TRBV18 and TRBJ2-2, with unresolved D. This CDR3 spans 17 amino acids. CDR1 and CDR2 (germline): KGHSH, LQKENI. Trimming took 2 bases from V and 4 from J, leaving 17 bases between them. Drawing the rest from reference TRBV18 and TRBJ2-2, the complete variable domain is NAGVMQNPRHLVRRRGQEARLRCSPMKGHSHVYWYRQLPEEGLKFMVYLQKENIIDESGMPKERFSAEFPKEGPSILRIQQVVRGDSAAYFCASSPEYGDHTTGELFFGEGSRLTVL.

The V call is TRBV5-1, the J call TRBJ1-5; tentative D call: TRBD1 (6 bases). Germline-derived CDR1 and CDR2 are SGHRS and YFSETQ. The CDR3 consists of 15 residues. V gave up 0 bases and J gave up 5 bases, with 12 bases separating them. Here the CDR3 reads CASSLAGQTHQPQHF. As DNA, the CDR3 is TGCGCCAGCAGCTTGGCCGGACAGACTCATCAGCCCCAGCATTTT.

The chain joins TRBV2 to TRBJ1-5; TRBD1 aligns across 7 bases. From germline, CDR1 is SNHLY and CDR2 FYNNEI. This CDR3 comprises 15 residues. The trim removed 0 bases at V and 7 bases at J, leaving 6 bases unmatched. CDR3 protein: CASSEALGGRQPQHF. CDR3 bases: TGTGCCAGCAGTGAAGCGCTAGGGGGCAGACAGCCCCAGCATTTT.

This clone has more than one count but fewer than ten. The gene calls are TRBV2 and TRBJ2-7; D gene unclear. The V end was cut by 4 bases, the J end by 6 bases, with 7 bases between. The CDR3 sequence is 11 residues long. The germline gives CDR1 SNHLY, CDR2 FYNNEI. The CDR3 protein is CASSANREQYF. CDR3 DNA sequence: TGTGCCAGCAGTGCCAACCGCGAGCAGTACTTC.

The chain joins TRBV6-5 to TRBJ2-7; the match to TRBD1 covers 7 bases. With V trimmed by 5 bases and J by 3 bases, 7 bases remained unmatched. CDR3 length: 14 amino acids. CDR1 is MNHEY and CDR2 is SVGAGI in the germline V gene. The CDR3 region is CASSGQAPLYEQYF. The CDR3, as DNA: TGTGCCAGCAGTGGACAGGCGCCCCTCTACGAGCAGTACTTC.

This chain uses TRBV18 with TRBJ2-3, with 11 bases that match TRBD1. The CDR3 totals 15 residues. With V trimmed by 4 bases and J by 4 bases, 4 bases remained unmatched. Germline CDR1 and CDR2: KGHSH and LQKENI. The CDR3 bases are TGTGCCAGCTCACAGAGGACAGGGGGCCCAGATACGCAGTATTTT. It specifies CASSQRTGGPDTQYF. Using reference TRBV18 and TRBJ2-3 for the parts outside the CDR3, the full variable domain is NAGVMQNPRHLVRRRGQEARLRCSPMKGHSHVYWYRQLPEEGLKFMVYLQKENIIDESGMPKERFSAEFPKEGPSILRIQQVVRGDSAAYFCASSQRTGGPDTQYFGPGTRLTVL.

V and J are TRBV18 and TRBJ2-5, with 7 bases lining up with TRBD1. CDR1 and CDR2 (germline): KGHSH, LQKENI. The CDR3 has 13 amino acids. V lost 3 bases, J lost 2 bases, and 0 bases stayed unmatched. The CDR3 loop is CASSPGQQETQYF. CDR3 sequence (DNA): TGTGCCAGCTCACCGGGACAGCAAGAGACCCAGTACTTC. Full variable domain (missing parts from reference TRBV18 and TRBJ2-5): NAGVMQNPRHLVRRRGQEARLRCSPMKGHSHVYWYRQLPEEGLKFMVYLQKENIIDESGMPKERFSAEFPKEGPSILRIQQVVRGDSAAYFCASSPGQQETQYFGPGTRLLVL.